Sequencing of this T cell receptor (beta chain) was carried out in a study of shared clonotypes between healthy human individuals. A word on this clone: Its antigen remains unknown.

Measured with immunoSEQ multiplex PCR; TCRdb has only the in-frame clones, and not every one. Of about 820,000 clones in the sample, about 92% were seen once. Germline V gene sequence: CDR1 SEHNR, CDR2 FQNEAQ (reference sequence). The CDR3 loop spans 16 amino acids. V was clipped by 5 bases and J by 4 bases, with 21 bases between them. Naive CD8 cells, CD45RO-negative and positively selected for CCR7, excluded terminally differentiated effector memory CD45RA+ cells. The donor cohort consisted entirely of Caucasian adults residing in Nashville, Tennessee. The study, taken as a whole, reports: Inspection by rarefaction showed sorted-subset sequencing to be incomplete despite large depth. Sampling covered blood only; tissue repertoires likely differ. Relative to their counterparts shared across all four donors, non-shared clonotypes exhibited diminished generation probabilities.

This TCR came from a man aged 30 to 39 in good health. The sample taken for sequencing was naive CD8+ T cells sorted from blood. The chain links TRBV7-9 to TRBJ2-7, with a weak D call TRBD2 (6 bases). This CDR3 is CASSPPTASGLYEQYF. CDR3 DNA sequence: TGTGCCAGCAGCCCCCCTACGGCCAGCGGGCTTTACGAGCAGTACTTC.